This T cell receptor (beta chain) came from a study of blood T cell repertoires in COVID-19 (dated by TCRdb to the early 2020s). Broadly, across the study: Collaborator samples came from the United States, Italy and Spain and covered acute and convalescent phases of COVID-19. The repertoires were made available in a free public database intended to serve as a resource for research on the immune response to SARS-CoV-2. The sample metadata nearly always contained a de-identified subject ID, COVID-19 status, age in years and sex. Where available, HLA class I and class II types were obtained from metadata supplied by the sample provider rather than from assay-based typing. The samples were drawn from two sources: the first 160 participants of the ongoing ImmuneRACE study, and some 1,300 subjects contributed by 6 global collaborators. The dataset comprised deeply sampled blood TCRbeta repertoires from subjects exposed to, actively infected with, or recovered from COVID-19. The material from the prospective study consisted of cDNA or gDNA derived from T cells, B-cell-depleted T cells, or PBMCs. Findings and caveats that apply to the study as a whole: How much clinical and demographic metadata was included differed by source and by participant, and the metadata was provided uncurated.

Another Seattle source contributed samples from volunteer blood donors who had recovered from COVID-19. Whole blood was collected in K2EDTA tubes by collaborating institutions according to the institutions' own protocols. For TCRbeta analysis, collaborator samples were shipped as frozen whole blood, as isolated PBMCs, or as DNA extracted from either sample type. Between the V and J ends, shortened by 3 bases and 8 bases respectively, the junction contains 13 bases. Based on the germline V gene (reference sequence), the CDR1 and CDR2 sequences are LNHDA and SQIVND. Inclusive of the bounding cysteine and phenylalanine, the CDR3 is 14 residues long. The CDR3 DNA has 42 bases and is translated from base 1. To note about this clone: This clone's antigen is unknown. No base quality information exists; no much larger clone differs at one position.

The immunoSEQ Assay, a bias-controlled multiplex PCR, was used to amplify TCRbeta CDR3 regions from genomic DNA. For the original study's pipeline: Within the assay, amplification of reference gene primers was used to estimate how many nucleated cells each sample contained. To quantify the absolute abundance of each unique TCRbeta CDR3 rearrangement, sequence reads were collapsed and filtered. Productive Simpson clonality was computed per sample as the square root of Simpson's diversity index over productive rearrangements. TCRdb provides this immuneACCESS table in a form limited to in-frame rearrangements. Some clones are lacking; in checked studies, under half of them reflect an unresolved V gene, and why the rest are absent is not known. V, J and clone size were drawn from that table, and D and trimming were deduced from the DNA. This sample lists around 280,000 clones; approximately 84% were detected once. Of the sample, roughly 2.1% falls within the top ten clones.

This receptor was obtained from a woman in her twenties or thirties who had recovered from COVID-19. The V and J segments used are TRBV19 and TRBJ1-4, with no confident D gene call. The sample consisted of peripheral blood. In nucleotides, the sequence is TGTGCCAGTAGTATTGACAAAACTGGGGAAAAACTGTTTTTT. Translated, it gives CASSIDKTGEKLFF.